These 17 T cell receptor beta chains came from one sample sequenced in a study of molecular identifiers for immune sequencing clone quantification. TCRdb fed the PCR reads into MiXCR, producing one record per CDR3 protein. The repertoire has a few hundred thousand distinct CDR3 sequences, under 25% of them found once; the top ten carry about 0.73%. Sequencing was carried out using naive CD8+ T cells from blood, with Jurkat cell RNA spiked in. Subset here: FACS-sorted CD8+CD4-CCR7+CD45RA+ naive T cells. Source of these receptors: a human donor in good health. Some libraries in this study had Jurkat cell RNA spiked in.

This clonotype was seen only a few times. V and J are TRBV20-1 and TRBJ1-1, with TRBD1 as a possible D gene (6 bases). The CDR3 spans 17 residues. V lost 0 bases and J lost 1, with 18 bases in between. Germline CDR1 and CDR2: DFQATT and SNEGSKA (reference sequence). The CDR3 here is CSARDRSTGWTNTEAFF. The DNA of the CDR3 is TGCAGTGCTAGAGATCGGTCAACAGGGTGGACGAACACTGAAGCTTTCTTT.

For this clonotype: A much larger clonotype is one base distant, so this may be a read error. The V gene is TRBV6-5, the J gene TRBJ2-7, with D perhaps matching TRBD2 (6 bases). The CDR3 runs 12 residues. In germline, CDR1 is MNHEY, CDR2 SVGAGI. V lost 0 bases and J 7 bases, leaving 7 bases between the germline ends. For the CDR3, the DNA is TGTGCCAGCAGTTACTCAGGGAGGGAGCAGTACTTC. The encoded protein is CASSYSGREQYF.

The J gene is TRBJ1-1, the V gene TRBV11-2; D uncertain. The V end was cut by 1 base, the J end by 3 bases, with 12 bases between. CDR1 and CDR2 (germline): SGHAT, FQNNGV. This CDR3 spans 15 amino acids. CDR3 DNA: TGTGCCAGCAGCTTAGCTTTTGGTCCTTACACTGAAGCTTTCTTT. Protein: CASSLAFGPYTEAFF.

J is TRBJ2-7 and V is TRBV27; 7 bases line up with TRBD2. Germline CDR1 reads MNHEY; CDR2 reads SMNVEV (reference sequence). The CDR3 spans 15 residues. V lost 0 bases, J lost 4 bases, and 6 bases stayed unmatched. CDR3 DNA sequence: TGTGCCAGCAGTTTATCTTTTAGCGGGCTGTACGAGCAGTACTTC. Protein: CASSLSFSGLYEQYF.

As concerns this clonotype: An end of the junction does not agree with germline; a read error may underlie this. The CDR3 region is CASNQVQSNQPQHF. For the CDR3, the DNA is TGTGCCAGCAACCAAGTCCAAAGCAATCAGCCCCAGCATTTT. This chain joins TRBV3-1 and TRBJ1-5; D gene unclear. CDR3 length: 14 amino acids. Per germline, CDR1 LGHDT and CDR2 YNNKEL (reference sequence).

The sample holds many counts of this clonotype. The rearrangement joins TRBV29-1 to TRBJ1-2; maybe TRBD1 (6 bases). Germline loops: CDR1 SQVTM, CDR2 ANQGSEA. The CDR3 runs to 14 residues. The V end lost 0 bases, the J end lost 7 bases, and 15 bases lay between the germline ends. CDR3 sequence reads: CSVEDQVRGIGYTF. The CDR3 bases are TGCAGCGTTGAAGATCAGGTCAGGGGAATTGGCTACACCTTC. The variable domain in full, with the rest retrieved from reference TRBV29-1 and TRBJ1-2, is SAVISQKPSRDICQRGTSLTIQCQVDSQVTMMFWYRQQPGQSLTLIATANQGSEATYESGFVIDKFPISRPNLTFSTLTVSNMSPEDSSIYLCSVEDQVRGIGYTFGSGTRLTVV.

This clonotype was seen a few times. Being one base from a much bigger clone, this may be a read error. J is TRBJ1-1 and V is TRBV5-1, with a tentative D call TRBD1 (6 bases). CDR3 length: 15 residues. Trimming shortened V by 0 bases and J by 5 bases, and 14 bases separated the two germline ends. The germline gives CDR1 SGHRS, CDR2 YFSETQ. The CDR3 nucleotides read TGCGCCAGCAGCTTGGCCTGGGGGCCACAGACTGAAGCTTTCTTT. Amino acid sequence: CASSLAWGPQTEAFF.

This clonotype appeared a few times. The chain is built from TRBV5-1 and TRBJ2-5; D remains ambiguous. CDR1 and CDR2 (germline): SGHRS, YFSETQ. This CDR3 has 11 amino acids. Trimming left V 0 bases short and J 13 bases short, with 10 bases between. CDR3 bases: TGCGCCAGCAGCTTGGGTCCCAAAAGGTACTTC. Translated, it gives CASSLGPKRYF.

This clonotype appeared a few times. The chain couples TRBV7-2 to TRBJ2-2; 8 nucleotides align to TRBD1. The CDR3 sequence is 16 residues long. Trimming removed 7 bases from V and 5 bases from J; junction bases left unmatched: 12. Germline V gene lookup returns CDR1 SGHTA and CDR2 FQGNSA. The CDR3, as DNA: TGTGCCAGCACCCCGACTTCAGGGGGCTGGACCGGGGAGCTGTTTTTT. Residues: CASTPTSGGWTGELFF.

This clonotype has more than one count but fewer than ten. Given a much more abundant clone one base away, this may be a read error. This chain joins TRBV24-1 and TRBJ2-1, with unresolved D. Germline V CDR1 and CDR2: KGHDR, SFDVKD. This CDR3 is built from 13 residues. CDR3 amino acids: CTTSDKLSNEQFF. CDR3 bases: TGTACCACCAGTGATAAACTAAGCAATGAGCAGTTCTTC.

Concerning this clonotype itself: Since no conserved phenylalanine or tryptophan closes the CDR3, a read error is the likely cause. The rearrangement joins TRBV30 to TRBJ2-3, with D unclear. V was clipped by 2 bases and J by 0 bases, with 3 bases between them. The CDR3 runs to 12 residues. Germline V gives CDR1 GTSNPN, CDR2 SVGIG (reference sequence). The CDR3 sequence is CAWSPSTDTQYS. The CDR3 coding sequence is TGTGCCTGGAGTCCGAGCACAGATACGCAGTATTCT.

Many counts were recorded for this clonotype. The rearrangement links TRBV12-3 or TRBV12-4 to TRBJ2-7; weak D call: TRBD1 (6 bases). There are 11 residues in the CDR3. Trimming took off 6 bases at V and 4 bases at J, with 7 bases between the two ends. DNA of the CDR3: TGTGCCAGCAGAACAGGGTACGAGCAGTACTTC. Protein sequence: CASRTGYEQYF.

The rearrangement links TRBV20-1 to TRBJ1-5; 7 nucleotides line up with TRBD1. The CDR3 runs 17 residues. V was clipped by 8 bases and J by 6 bases; unmatched bases: 22. CDR1 and CDR2 from the germline V gene are DFQATT and SNEGSKA (reference sequence). CDR3 coding DNA: TGCAGTAACACTGGCTGTACAGGGGTACCAGGGGGTCAGCCCCAGCATTTT. As protein: CSNTGCTGVPGGQPQHF.

Remarks on this clonotype: A much more abundant neighbour one base away suggests this may be a read error. The rearrangement uses TRBV6-5 and TRBJ2-2, with D uncertain. The CDR3 spans 17 residues. V gave up 6 bases and J gave up 6 bases, with 23 bases separating them. From germline, CDR1 is MNHEY and CDR2 SVGAGI. The CDR3 bases are TGTGCCAGCAGCCTCCCCCTAAACCGACAACGGGCCGGGGAGCTGTTTTTT. Its protein is CASSLPLNRQRAGELFF.

J is TRBJ1-1 and V is TRBV18; the D gene is possibly TRBD1 (5 bases). Trimming removed 0 bases from V and 5 bases from J, with 13 bases in between. The CDR3 extends over 15 amino acids. Per germline, CDR1 KGHSH and CDR2 LQKENI. CDR3 sequence reads: CASSPPWGEETEAFF. The DNA for the CDR3 is TGTGCCAGCTCACCACCGTGGGGGGAAGAGACTGAAGCTTTCTTT.

As to this clonotype: A clone one base away is much larger, so this may be a read error. The rearrangement uses TRBV14 and TRBJ2-5, with a possible D match to TRBD2 (6 bases). The CDR3 is made up of 15 amino acids. The germline CDR1 and CDR2 sequences are SGHDN and FVKESK. CDR3 DNA: TGTGCCCGCAGCCAAGGCGGAGGACTACAAGAGACCCAGTACTTC. It encodes CARSQGGGLQETQYF.

There are a few counts of this clonotype. The chain has TRBV20-1 and TRBJ2-1; 8 nucleotides line up with TRBD2. The CDR3 consists of 15 residues. Germline V gene data show CDR1 as DFQATT and CDR2 as SNEGSKA (reference sequence). V lost 0 bases, J lost 7 bases, and 8 bases stayed unmatched. CDR3 DNA sequence: TGCAGTGCTAGAGATCGGTTAGTAGCGGGGAATGAGCAGTTCTTC. Translating gives CSARDRLVAGNEQFF.